These 31 T cell receptor beta chains share one sample of origin, sequenced in a study of blood T cell repertoires in COVID-19. TCRdb's copy holds only in-frame clones and misses some; the assay was immunoSEQ multiplex PCR. The data show roughly 240,000 clones, over 75% seen once. Sequencing was carried out using peripheral blood. The source of these receptors is a man aged 50-59 years with COVID-19, enrolled during active disease.

This clone occurred a few times. J is TRBJ2-4 and V is TRBV9; perhaps TRBD1 as D (6 bases). CDR3 length: 16 residues. V was pared by 3 bases and J by 0 bases, with 13 bases between. Looked up from germline, CDR1 is SGDLS and CDR2 is YYNGEE. The CDR3 DNA reads TGTGCCAGCAGCGATAGTACAGGGCTAGCCAAAAACATTCAGTACTTC. As protein: CASSDSTGLAKNIQYF.

The V gene is TRBV28, the J gene TRBJ1-5, with 12 bases that match TRBD1. CDR3 length: 17 amino acids. V shed 5 bases and J 2 bases; nucleotides not matched to a gene: 7. Germline V gives CDR1 MDHEN, CDR2 SYDVKM. CDR3: CASSQGDRGLGNQPQHF. The CDR3 DNA follows: TGTGCCAGCAGTCAAGGGGACAGGGGGCTGGGCAATCAGCCCCAGCATTTT.

The V call is TRBV2, the J call TRBJ2-1, with D tentatively TRBD1 (5 bases). The CDR3 length is 12 residues. With 6 bases removed from V and 7 bases from J, the gap between germline ends came to 10 bases. Germline V gene data show CDR1 as SNHLY and CDR2 as FYNNEI. CDR3 sequence reads: CASSQGRNEQFF. In DNA form, the CDR3 reads TGTGCCAGCAGCCAGGGCCGTAATGAGCAGTTCTTC.

The chain is built from TRBV19 and TRBJ2-5; D perhaps matches TRBD1 (5 bases). The germline V and J ends were trimmed by 3 bases and 3 bases, with 8 bases remaining between them. Germline lookup yields CDR1 LNHDA and CDR2 SQIVND (reference sequence). The CDR3 covers 13 residues. The CDR3 reads CASSMGREETQYF. CDR3 coding DNA: TGTGCCAGTAGTATGGGCAGGGAAGAGACCCAGTACTTC.

The sample holds a few counts of this clone. The genes are TRBV5-5 and TRBJ1-5, with D possibly TRBD1 on 5 matching bases. This CDR3 region has 15 residues. CDR1 and CDR2 (germline): SGHKS, YYEKEE (reference sequence). V shed 0 bases and J shed 5 bases, with 12 bases lying between them. In DNA form, the CDR3 reads TGTGCCAGCAGCTTGGCCGCGACAGAGTATCAGCCCCAGCATTTT. It yields the protein CASSLAATEYQPQHF.

V gene TRBV12-3 or TRBV12-4 combines with J gene TRBJ1-4, with D perhaps matching TRBD1 (5 bases). The CDR3 sequence is 12 residues long. Trimming shortened V by 8 bases and J by 8 bases, and 12 bases separated the two germline ends. The CDR3 DNA is TGTGCCAGCCGCTCTGGGGCGGAAAAACTGTTTTTT. Translation gives CASRSGAEKLFF.

In this sample, this clone turned up a few times. CDR3 amino acids: CASSLAWGQPWETQYF. In nucleotides, the CDR3 is TGCGCCAGCAGCTTGGCCTGGGGACAACCTTGGGAGACCCAGTACTTC. V and J are TRBV5-1 and TRBJ2-5, with D possibly being TRBD1 (6 bases). Germline CDR1 reads SGHRS; CDR2 reads YFSETQ. V was clipped by 0 bases and J by 5 bases, with 17 bases between them. This CDR3 is built from 16 residues.

The chain has TRBV27 and TRBJ2-7, with 7 bases lining up with TRBD1. V was pared by 2 bases and J by 4 bases, with 5 bases of the junction left unmatched. The CDR3 has 14 residues. Germline V gene sequence: CDR1 MNHEY, CDR2 SMNVEV (reference sequence). The CDR3 nucleotides read TGTGCCAGCAGTTTAGATAGGGGGCAATACGAGCAGTACTTC. Protein: CASSLDRGQYEQYF.

V gene TRBV4-3 combines with J gene TRBJ2-7; D perhaps matches TRBD2 (8 bases). V lost 5 bases to trimming and J lost 4 bases, with 24 bases between them. Germline V CDR1 and CDR2: LGHNA, YSLEER. The CDR3 is 17 amino acids. The CDR3 spells CASSTGVAGPSRYEQYF. For the CDR3, the DNA is TGCGCCAGCAGCACAGGGGTAGCGGGGCCGAGCAGGTACGAGCAGTACTTC.

The rearrangement joins TRBV3-1 (or the pseudogene TRBV3-2) to TRBJ1-1; tentative D call: TRBD1 (5 bases). The V gene's germline CDR1 is LGHDT and CDR2 YNNKEL (reference sequence). Trimming cost V 6 bases and J 0 bases, with 11 bases left between them. The length of the CDR3 is 14 residues. This CDR3 is CASRAGGMNTEAFF. In DNA form, the CDR3 reads TGTGCCAGCAGAGCTGGGGGGATGAACACTGAAGCTTTCTTT.

The gene calls are TRBV3-1 (or the pseudogene TRBV3-2) and TRBJ2-1, with 10 nucleotides matching TRBD1. CDR1 is LGHDT, CDR2 YNNKEL, per germline (reference sequence). After removal of 4 bases from V and 7 bases from J, the junction contained 7 bases not matched to a gene. This CDR3 has 15 amino acids. This chain's CDR3 is CASSPGGTGENEQFF. CDR3 DNA sequence: TGTGCCAGCAGCCCTGGCGGGACAGGGGAAAATGAGCAGTTCTTC.

This rearrangement joins TRBV7-2 to TRBJ2-5; 7 positions match TRBD1. CDR3 length: 18 residues. In germline, CDR1 is SGHTA, CDR2 FQGNSA. V lost 7 bases and J lost 2; bases outside the gene matches: 19. CDR3 in DNA: TGTGCCAGCACTCTTCGAGACAGGGCTACTCCCTTTCAAGAGACCCAGTACTTC. It encodes CASTLRDRATPFQETQYF.

The sample holds one count of this clone. The CDR3 here is CASSPQGLANTGELFF. The CDR3, as DNA: TGCGCCAGCAGCCCACAGGGGTTAGCGAACACCGGGGAGCTGTTTTTT. The chain employs TRBV5-1 and TRBJ2-2; TRBD1 agrees at 7 bases. Germline V gene data show CDR1 as SGHRS and CDR2 as YFSETQ. This CDR3 is 16 amino acids long. V lost 4 bases and J lost 0; bases outside the gene matches: 6.

This chain joins TRBV14 and TRBJ1-6; unclear D gene. V was clipped by 4 bases and J by 14 bases, with 9 bases between them. The CDR3 runs to 11 residues. Germline V CDR1 and CDR2: SGHDN, FVKESK. The CDR3 nucleotides are TGTGCCAGCAGCCTATCAGGAACCCTCCACTTT. Its translation is CASSLSGTLHF.

The rearrangement uses TRBV6-2 or TRBV6-3 and TRBJ2-1; possibly TRBD2 for D (6 bases). This CDR3 has 15 amino acids. Germline CDR1 is MNHEY and CDR2 is SVGEGT. V shed 2 bases and J shed 4 bases, with 12 bases lying between them. CDR3 sequence (DNA): TGTGCCAGCAGTTACCGGGACTCCAGATACAATGAGCAGTTCTTC. Translated, it gives CASSYRDSRYNEQFF.

V and J are TRBV6-5 and TRBJ2-3; 10 positions match TRBD2. V lost 0 bases and J lost 5; bases outside the gene matches: 5. Germline assignment: CDR1 MNHEY and CDR2 SVGAGI. The CDR3 sequence is 16 residues long. The CDR3 protein is CASSYSKRGGRDTQYF. CDR3 DNA sequence: TGTGCCAGCAGTTACTCGAAGCGGGGGGGCCGAGATACGCAGTATTTT.

This chain uses TRBV18 with TRBJ1-1, with D perhaps TRBD1 (5 bases). CDR3 size: 12 residues. Trimming removed 6 bases from V and 7 bases from J, with 12 bases in between. Germline V gene data show CDR1 as KGHSH and CDR2 as LQKENI. CDR3 loop: CASSPLQVEAFF. In nucleotides, the CDR3 is TGTGCCAGCTCGCCGTTACAGGTTGAAGCTTTCTTT.

The chain combines TRBV10-2 with TRBJ2-3; weak D call: TRBD2 (5 bases). V lost 8 bases, J lost 8 bases, and 11 bases lay in between. There are 11 residues in the CDR3. The germline V gene has CDR1 WSHSY and CDR2 SAAADI. As DNA, the CDR3 is TGCGCCAGCGCCTTAGCGCCTACGCAGTATTTT. This sequence encodes CASALAPTQYF.

This clone was seen once. The rearrangement links TRBV5-1 to TRBJ1-1; D gene ambiguous. The CDR3 has 17 residues. V lost 0 bases to trimming and J lost 0 bases, with 15 bases between them. The germline V gene has CDR1 SGHRS and CDR2 YFSETQ. This chain's CDR3 is CASSLDHVSYLNTEAFF. CDR3 bases: TGCGCCAGCAGCTTGGATCACGTCAGTTATTTGAACACTGAAGCTTTCTTT.

The V and J genes are TRBV6-1 and TRBJ2-5; 12 positions match TRBD1. The CDR3 has 17 amino acids. V shed 4 bases, J shed 7 bases, and the junction held 13 bases outside the gene matches. Germline CDR1 and CDR2: MNHNS and SASEGT. The CDR3 loop is CASSASFRDRGHGTQYF. Written as DNA, the CDR3 is TGTGCCAGCAGTGCAAGCTTCCGGGACAGGGGGCATGGGACCCAGTACTTC.

J is TRBJ2-3 and V is TRBV14, with TRBD1 matching 8 bases. The CDR3 has 16 residues. The J segment lost 7 bases and the V segment lost 3 bases, leaving 12 bases of the junction unmatched. CDR1 and CDR2 from the germline V gene are SGHDN and FVKESK. Here the CDR3 DNA reads TGTGCCAGCAGCCAGACAGGGGACCGGATAAGGTATACGCAGTATTTT. Translation: CASSQTGDRIRYTQYF. The full variable domain, in which reference TRBV14 and TRBJ2-3 provide the parts outside the CDR3, is EAGVTQFPSHSVIEKGQTVTLRCDPISGHDNLYWYRRVMGKEIKFLLHFVKESKQDESGMPNNRFLAERTGGTYSTLKVQPAELEDSGVYFCASSQTGDRIRYTQYFGPGTRLTVL.

The chain carries TRBV3-1 (or the pseudogene TRBV3-2) and TRBJ1-5, with a possible D match to TRBD1 (6 bases). This CDR3 contains 17 residues. CDR1 is LGHDT, CDR2 YNNKEL, per germline (reference sequence). Trimming pared 1 base from V and 4 bases from J, leaving 17 bases between. Here the CDR3 reads CASSQGGQFAGNQPQHF. The CDR3, as DNA: TGTGCCAGCAGCCAAGGAGGACAGTTCGCAGGGAATCAGCCCCAGCATTTT.

The chain links TRBV5-4 to TRBJ2-6; TRBD1 is a possible D gene (5 bases). Trimming stripped 4 bases from V and 0 bases from J, with 8 bases between. Germline V lookup: CDR1 SGHNT, CDR2 YYREEE (reference sequence). There are 15 residues in the CDR3. In DNA, the CDR3 is TGTGCCAGCAGCATTCAGGGCTCTGGGGCCAACGTCCTGACTTTC. It specifies CASSIQGSGANVLTF.

The V and J genes are TRBV3-1 (or the pseudogene TRBV3-2) and TRBJ2-3; possibly TRBD2 for D (5 bases). V shed 3 bases and J shed 9 bases, with 13 bases lying between them. Germline V gene data show CDR1 as LGHDT and CDR2 as YNNKEL (reference sequence). This CDR3 is 13 amino acids long. The CDR3 reads CASSQTSSGTQYF. The DNA of the CDR3 is TGTGCCAGCAGCCAGACTTCCTCGGGGACGCAGTATTTT.

This sequence joins TRBV7-2 and TRBJ2-1; 12 bases fit TRBD2. V shed 0 bases and J 10 bases; nucleotides not matched to a gene: 10. The CDR3 has 17 residues. Germline CDR1 reads SGHTA; CDR2 reads FQGNSA. As DNA, the CDR3 is TGTGCCAGCAGCTTAGCGGGGACTAGCGGGCTTTTCTGGGAGCAGTTCTTC. Amino acids: CASSLAGTSGLFWEQFF.

In its sample, this clone was seen a few times. Compared with germline, one end of the junction differs, possibly owing to a read error. The rearrangement links TRBV7-7 to TRBJ2-5, with 7 bases identical to TRBD1. CDR3 length: 14 amino acids. Per germline, CDR1 SSHAT and CDR2 FNYEAQ (reference sequence). The CDR3 region has the DNA TGTGCTAGCAGCTCGGGGACAGATCAAGAGACCCAGTACTTC. Encoded protein: CASSSGTDQETQYF.

V and J are TRBV6-6 and TRBJ1-1; no clear D gene. Germline V CDR1 and CDR2: MNHNY, SVGAGI (reference sequence). The CDR3 has 14 amino acids. Trimming pared 6 bases from V and 1 base from J, leaving 12 bases between. This chain's CDR3 is CASSLSTGNTEAFF. CDR3 coding DNA: TGTGCCAGCAGCCTGTCGACGGGGAACACTGAAGCTTTCTTT.

V gene TRBV24-1 combines with J gene TRBJ2-5; 7 bases map to TRBD1. The length of the CDR3 is 17 residues. Germline CDR1 and CDR2: KGHDR and SFDVKD. The junction had 15 bases not matched to a gene; V was cut back by 7 bases and J by 2 bases. The CDR3 loop is CATSAGGVRQIQETQYF. DNA of the CDR3: TGTGCCACCAGCGCAGGGGGTGTAAGGCAAATTCAAGAGACCCAGTACTTC.

The rearrangement joins TRBV28 to TRBJ2-3; a weak D match, TRBD2 (7 bases). V was shortened by 7 bases and J by 2 bases, with 16 bases between the two germline ends. CDR1 and CDR2 (germline): MDHEN, SYDVKM. The CDR3 is 15 residues long. The CDR3 is CASTKGGTATDTQYF. The DNA for the CDR3 is TGTGCCAGCACGAAGGGGGGGACCGCCACAGATACGCAGTATTTT.

V usage is TRBV7-9 and J usage is TRBJ2-3; TRBD2 is a possible D gene (6 bases). The CDR3 is 16 residues long. Germline V gives CDR1 SEHNR, CDR2 FQNEAQ (reference sequence). V was clipped by 4 bases and J by 6 bases, with 20 bases between them. CDR3 bases: TGTGCCAGCAGCTCGATACTAGCAGGGCACGGGGATACGCAGTATTTT. This sequence encodes CASSSILAGHGDTQYF.

The rearrangement uses TRBV19 and TRBJ1-2; D might be TRBD1 (6 bases). Trimming pared 5 bases from V and 2 bases from J, leaving 12 bases between. The germline V gene has CDR1 LNHDA and CDR2 SQIVND (reference sequence). The CDR3 length is 14 residues. In nucleotides, the CDR3 is TGTGCCAGTAGTCCCAGGGGCGCCAACTATGGCTACACCTTC. Amino acid sequence: CASSPRGANYGYTF.